This T cell receptor (beta chain) was sequenced during a study of blood T cell repertoires in COVID-19 (dated by TCRdb to between 2020 and 2021). At the level of the whole study: Collaborator samples came from the United States, Italy and Spain and covered acute and convalescent phases of COVID-19. The prospective study material was composed of cDNA or gDNA derived from T cells, B-cell-depleted T cells, or PBMCs. Deeply sampled blood TCRbeta repertoires from subjects exposed to, actively infected with, or recovered from COVID-19 were included in the dataset. The repertoires were made available in a free public database intended to serve as a resource for research on the immune response to SARS-CoV-2. The samples were drawn from two sources: the first 160 participants of the ongoing ImmuneRACE study, and some 1,300 subjects contributed by 6 global collaborators. The sample metadata nearly always contained a de-identified subject ID, COVID-19 status, age in years and sex. Where HLA class I and class II types were available, the types were taken from metadata supplied by the sample provider, not from assay-based typing.

What the work shows at the level of the full study, not this receptor alone: The quantity of clinical and demographic metadata differed by source and by participant and was supplied without curation.

TCRbeta CDR3 regions were amplified from genomic DNA by means of the immunoSEQ Assay, a bias-controlled multiplex PCR. In the paper's pipeline: The number of nucleated cells in each sample was estimated by amplification of reference gene primers within the assay. To quantify the absolute abundance of each unique TCRbeta CDR3 rearrangement, sequence reads were collapsed and filtered. For each sample, productive Simpson clonality was calculated as the square root of Simpson's diversity index across productive rearrangements. The immuneACCESS repertoire file appears here via TCRdb, limited to in-frame rearrangements. These files lack a portion of the clones; in checked studies, under half of the deficit traces to unresolved V genes, and the cause of the others is not known. The V and J calls and the clone size are those of that table, but D and trimming were determined from the DNA. Counted in this sample were 250,000 to 400,000 clones; roughly 88% of them appeared once. The ten largest clones represent approximately 1.6% of the sample.

V lost 2 bases and J lost 7 bases; the stretch between them is 9 bases long. From cysteine to phenylalanine, the CDR3 is 14 amino acids long. CDR3 DNA only is kept here, 42 bases in frame from base 1. According to the germline V gene, CDR1 reads SGHTA and CDR2 reads FQGNSA. In Seattle, one collaborating source enrolled patients while the infection was active and tracked those patients longitudinally over the course of disease. Each collaborating institution followed its own protocols to collect whole blood in K2EDTA tubes. Collaborator samples were shipped for TCRbeta analysis as frozen whole blood, isolated PBMCs, or DNA extracted from either sample type. As for this clone: No antigen is known for it. No quality values exist for individual bases; no much larger clone is one base distant.

What was sequenced was peripheral blood. The V and J genes are TRBV7-2 and TRBJ1-6; no D gene call is confident. The clonotype originates from a woman aged 25-40 years with COVID-19, enrolled during active disease. The CDR3 here reads CASSLPGGNSPLHF. The bases are TGTGCCAGCAGCTTACCGGGCGGGAATTCACCCCTCCACTTT.